This TCR beta chain was identified in a study of T cells in Graves' hyperthyroidism and ophthalmopathy. The CDR3 spans 12 residues. Germline assignment: CDR1 SGHRS and CDR2 YFSETQ. V lost 5 bases and J 5 bases, leaving 11 bases between the germline ends. Using RNA transcripts as the source, TCR beta CDR3 regions were amplified. The TCR CDR3 first-round RT-PCR relied on the HTBI primer set. TCRdb reprocessed the multiplex PCR reads with MiXCR, giving one entry per CDR3 protein. Seen here are hundreds of thousands of distinct CDR3 sequences, 14% observed once, and the top ten hold about 9.4%. This clonotype has a handful of counts.

The source of this sequence is a woman aged 18-30 years with Graves' hyperthyroidism. Source material: blood. The rearrangement uses TRBV5-1 and TRBJ2-7; weak D call: TRBD1 (6 bases). CDR3 DNA: TGCGCCAGCAGGCTACAGGGAAACGAGCAGTACTTC. As protein: CASRLQGNEQYF.